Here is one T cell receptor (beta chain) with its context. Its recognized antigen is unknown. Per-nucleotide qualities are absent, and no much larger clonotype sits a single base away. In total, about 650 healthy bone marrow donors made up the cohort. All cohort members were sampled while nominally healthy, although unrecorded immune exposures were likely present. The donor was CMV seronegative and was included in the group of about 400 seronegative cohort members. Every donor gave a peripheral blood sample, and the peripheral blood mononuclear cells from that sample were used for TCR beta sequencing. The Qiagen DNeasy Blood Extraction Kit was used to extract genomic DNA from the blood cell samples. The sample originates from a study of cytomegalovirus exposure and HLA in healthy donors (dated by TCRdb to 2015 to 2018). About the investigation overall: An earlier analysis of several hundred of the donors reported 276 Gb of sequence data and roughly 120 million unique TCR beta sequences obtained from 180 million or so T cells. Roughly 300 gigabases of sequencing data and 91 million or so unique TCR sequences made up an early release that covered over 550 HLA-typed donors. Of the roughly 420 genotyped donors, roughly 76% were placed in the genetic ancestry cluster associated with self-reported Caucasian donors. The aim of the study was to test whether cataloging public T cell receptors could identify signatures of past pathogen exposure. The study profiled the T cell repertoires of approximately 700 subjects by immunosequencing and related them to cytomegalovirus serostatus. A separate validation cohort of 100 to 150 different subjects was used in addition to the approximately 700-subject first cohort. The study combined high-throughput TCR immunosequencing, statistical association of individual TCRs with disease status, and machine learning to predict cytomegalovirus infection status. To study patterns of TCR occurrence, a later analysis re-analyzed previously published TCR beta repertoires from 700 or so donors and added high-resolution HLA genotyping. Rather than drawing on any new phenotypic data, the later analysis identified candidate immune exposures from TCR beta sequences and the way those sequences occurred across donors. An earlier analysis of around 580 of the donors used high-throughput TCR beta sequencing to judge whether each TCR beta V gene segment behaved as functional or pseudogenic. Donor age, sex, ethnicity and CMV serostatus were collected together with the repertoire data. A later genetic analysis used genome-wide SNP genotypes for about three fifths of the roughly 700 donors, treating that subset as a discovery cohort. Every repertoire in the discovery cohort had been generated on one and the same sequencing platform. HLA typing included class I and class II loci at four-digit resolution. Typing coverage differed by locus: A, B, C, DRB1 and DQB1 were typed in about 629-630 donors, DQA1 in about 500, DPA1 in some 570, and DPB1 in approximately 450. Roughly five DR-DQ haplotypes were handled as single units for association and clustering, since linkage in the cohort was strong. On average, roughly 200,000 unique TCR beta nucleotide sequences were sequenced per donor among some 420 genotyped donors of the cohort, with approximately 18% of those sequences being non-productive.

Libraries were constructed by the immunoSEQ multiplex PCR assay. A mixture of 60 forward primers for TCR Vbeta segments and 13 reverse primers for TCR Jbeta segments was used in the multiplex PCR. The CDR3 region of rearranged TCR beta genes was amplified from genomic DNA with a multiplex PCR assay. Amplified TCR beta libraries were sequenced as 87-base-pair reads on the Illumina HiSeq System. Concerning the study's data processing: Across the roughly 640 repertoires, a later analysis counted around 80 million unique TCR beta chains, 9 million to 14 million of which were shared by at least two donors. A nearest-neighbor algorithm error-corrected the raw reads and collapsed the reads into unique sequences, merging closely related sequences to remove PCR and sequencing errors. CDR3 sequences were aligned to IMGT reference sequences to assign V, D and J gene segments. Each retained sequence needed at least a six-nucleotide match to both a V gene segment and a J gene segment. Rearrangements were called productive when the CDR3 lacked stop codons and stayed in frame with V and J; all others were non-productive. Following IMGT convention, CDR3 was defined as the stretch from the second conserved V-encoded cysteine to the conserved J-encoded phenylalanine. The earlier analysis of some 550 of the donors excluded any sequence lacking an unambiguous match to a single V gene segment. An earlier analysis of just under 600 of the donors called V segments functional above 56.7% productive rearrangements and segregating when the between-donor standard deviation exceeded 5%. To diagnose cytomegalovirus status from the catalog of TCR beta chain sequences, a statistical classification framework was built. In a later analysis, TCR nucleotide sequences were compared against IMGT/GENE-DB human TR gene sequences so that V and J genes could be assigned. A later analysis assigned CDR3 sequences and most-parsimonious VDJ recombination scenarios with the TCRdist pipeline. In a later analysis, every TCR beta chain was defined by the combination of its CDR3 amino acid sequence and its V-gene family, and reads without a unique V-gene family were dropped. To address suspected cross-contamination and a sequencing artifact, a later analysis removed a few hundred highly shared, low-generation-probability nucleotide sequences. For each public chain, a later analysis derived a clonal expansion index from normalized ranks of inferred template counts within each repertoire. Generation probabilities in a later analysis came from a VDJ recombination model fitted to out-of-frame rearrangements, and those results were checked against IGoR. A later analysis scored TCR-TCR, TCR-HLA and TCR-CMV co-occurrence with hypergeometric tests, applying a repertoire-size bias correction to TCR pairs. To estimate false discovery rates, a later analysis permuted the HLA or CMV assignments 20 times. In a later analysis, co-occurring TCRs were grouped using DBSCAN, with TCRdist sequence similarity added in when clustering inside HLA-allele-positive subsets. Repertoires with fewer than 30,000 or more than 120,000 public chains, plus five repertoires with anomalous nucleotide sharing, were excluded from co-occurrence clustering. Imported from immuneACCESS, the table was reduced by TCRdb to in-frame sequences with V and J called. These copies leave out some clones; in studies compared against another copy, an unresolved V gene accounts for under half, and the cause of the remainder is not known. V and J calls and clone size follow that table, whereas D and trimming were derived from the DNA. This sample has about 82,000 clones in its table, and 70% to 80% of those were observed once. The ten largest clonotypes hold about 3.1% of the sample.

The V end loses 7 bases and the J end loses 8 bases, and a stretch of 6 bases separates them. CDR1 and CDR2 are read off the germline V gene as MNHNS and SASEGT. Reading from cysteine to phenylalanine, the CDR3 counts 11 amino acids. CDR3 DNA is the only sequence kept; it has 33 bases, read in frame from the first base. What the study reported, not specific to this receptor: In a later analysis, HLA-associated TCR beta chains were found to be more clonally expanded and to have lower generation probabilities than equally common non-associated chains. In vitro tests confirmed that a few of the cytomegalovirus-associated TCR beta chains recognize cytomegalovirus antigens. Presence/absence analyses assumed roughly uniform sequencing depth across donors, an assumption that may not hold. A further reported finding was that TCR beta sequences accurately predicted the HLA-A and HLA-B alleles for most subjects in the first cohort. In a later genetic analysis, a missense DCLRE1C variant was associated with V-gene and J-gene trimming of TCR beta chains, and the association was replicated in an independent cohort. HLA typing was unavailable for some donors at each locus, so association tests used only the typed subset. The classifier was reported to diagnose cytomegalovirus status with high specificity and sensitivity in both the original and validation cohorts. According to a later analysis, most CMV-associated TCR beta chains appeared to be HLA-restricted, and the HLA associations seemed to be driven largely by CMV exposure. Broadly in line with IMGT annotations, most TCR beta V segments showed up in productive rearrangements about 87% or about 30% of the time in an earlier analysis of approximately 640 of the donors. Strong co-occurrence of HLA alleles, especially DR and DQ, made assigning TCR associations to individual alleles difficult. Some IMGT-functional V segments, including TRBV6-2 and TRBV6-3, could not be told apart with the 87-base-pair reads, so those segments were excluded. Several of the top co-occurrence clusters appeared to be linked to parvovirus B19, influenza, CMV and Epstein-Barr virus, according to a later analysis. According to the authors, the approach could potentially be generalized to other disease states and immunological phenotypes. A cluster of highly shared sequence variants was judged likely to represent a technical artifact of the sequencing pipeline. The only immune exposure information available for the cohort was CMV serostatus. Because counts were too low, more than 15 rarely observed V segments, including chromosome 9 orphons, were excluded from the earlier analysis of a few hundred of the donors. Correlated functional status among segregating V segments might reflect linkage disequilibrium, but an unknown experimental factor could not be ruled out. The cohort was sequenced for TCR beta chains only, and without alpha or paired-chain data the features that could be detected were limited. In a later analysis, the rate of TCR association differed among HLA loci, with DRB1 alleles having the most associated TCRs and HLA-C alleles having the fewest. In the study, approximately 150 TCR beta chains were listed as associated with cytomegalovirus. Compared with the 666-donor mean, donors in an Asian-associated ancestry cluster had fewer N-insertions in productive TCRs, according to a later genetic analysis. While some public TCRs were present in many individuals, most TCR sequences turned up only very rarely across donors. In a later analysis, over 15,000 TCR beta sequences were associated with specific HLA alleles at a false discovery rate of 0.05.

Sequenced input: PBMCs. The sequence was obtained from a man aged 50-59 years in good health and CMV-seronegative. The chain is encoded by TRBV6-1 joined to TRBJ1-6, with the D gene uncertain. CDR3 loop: CASKRDSPLHF. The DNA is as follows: TGTGCCAGCAAGCGCGATTCACCCCTCCACTTT.